This T cell receptor beta chain derives from a study of technical replicates of blood from several donors. Some clones are missing from TCRdb's copy, which holds only in-frame ones; the method was immunoSEQ multiplex PCR. The sample contains over 65,000 clones, around 94% of which appear only once. The CDR3 contains 14 residues. The V end was cut by 1 base, the J end by 10 bases, with 14 bases between. Germline V gene data show CDR1 as MNHEY and CDR2 as SVGAGI. The chain recombines TRBV6-5 with TRBJ2-1; D gene uncertain. Sequenced input: T cells isolated from PBMCs. This clonotype originated in a human donor in good health. The CDR3 coding sequence is TGTGCCAGCAGTTACTTTGGTACGAGATGGGAGCAGTTCTTC. Its protein product is CASSYFGTRWEQFF.